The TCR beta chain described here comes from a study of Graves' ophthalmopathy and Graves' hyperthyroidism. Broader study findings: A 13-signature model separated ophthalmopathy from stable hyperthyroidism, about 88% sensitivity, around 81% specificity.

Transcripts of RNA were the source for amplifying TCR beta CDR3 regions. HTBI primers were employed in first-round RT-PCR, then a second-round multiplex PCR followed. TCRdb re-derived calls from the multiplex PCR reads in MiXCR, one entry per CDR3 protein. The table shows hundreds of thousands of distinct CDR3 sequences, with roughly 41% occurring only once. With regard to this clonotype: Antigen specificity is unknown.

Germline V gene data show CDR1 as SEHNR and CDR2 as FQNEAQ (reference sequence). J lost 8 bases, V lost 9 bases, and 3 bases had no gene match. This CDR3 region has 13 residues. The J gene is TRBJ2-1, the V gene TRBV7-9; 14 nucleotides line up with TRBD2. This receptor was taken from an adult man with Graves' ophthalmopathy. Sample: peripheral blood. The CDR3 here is CARMTSGRDEQFF. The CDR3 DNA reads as TGTGCCAGGATGACTAGCGGGAGGGATGAGCAGTTCTTC.